The 28 T cell receptor beta chains below come from one sample, sequenced in a study of T cell responses to AZD1222 COVID-19 vaccine. Clones were read by immunoSEQ multiplex PCR, and TCRdb kept only the in-frame ones, dropping some. Among 100,000 to 150,000 clones, about 89% were seen once, and the ten largest hold more than 9.5%. The material was peripheral blood, obtained on day 0 of MenACWY control vaccination. These receptors originate from an adult in good health.

The J gene is TRBJ2-3, the V gene TRBV6-5; no reliable D call. Trimming took off 6 bases at V and 2 bases at J, with 3 bases between the two ends. The germline CDR1 and CDR2 sequences are MNHEY and SVGAGI. The CDR3 is 11 amino acids. CDR3 residues: CASSNTDTQYF. In nucleotides, the CDR3 is TGTGCCAGCAGCAACACAGATACGCAGTATTTT.

The J gene is TRBJ2-1, the V gene TRBV2; D is unresolved. The CDR3 totals 15 residues. Per germline, CDR1 SNHLY and CDR2 FYNNEI. Trimming shortened V by 2 bases and J by 0 bases, and 8 bases separated the two germline ends. The CDR3 loop is CASSEQLSSYNEQFF. The CDR3 DNA is TGTGCCAGCAGTGAACAACTTAGCTCCTACAATGAGCAGTTCTTC.

The rearrangement uses TRBV6-4 and TRBJ1-1, with 9 bases matching TRBD1. CDR1 is MRHNA, CDR2 SNTAGT, per germline. The CDR3 has 15 residues. Germline trimming cut 2 bases from V and 1 base from J; bases unmatched to any gene: 2. This CDR3 reads CASSDPGQGNTEAFF. CDR3 in DNA: TGTGCCAGCAGTGACCCGGGACAGGGGAACACTGAAGCTTTCTTT.

This rearrangement joins TRBV19 to TRBJ2-7, with 10 bases that match TRBD2. CDR1 is LNHDA and CDR2 is SQIVND in the germline V gene (reference sequence). This CDR3 has 18 amino acids. The J segment lost 2 bases and the V segment lost 2 bases, leaving 12 bases of the junction unmatched. CDR3 coding DNA: TGTGCCAGTAGTATATTGCCCGGAGCGGGAGGGAAGCCCTACGAGCAGTACTTC. Its protein product is CASSILPGAGGKPYEQYF.

The V gene is TRBV4-1, the J gene TRBJ1-1; D is unclear. The V and J ends lost 2 bases and 0 bases respectively, with 10 bases between them. The germline V gene encodes CDR1 MGHRA and CDR2 YSYEKL. CDR3 length: 15 amino acids. The CDR3 sequence: CASSQTDGMNTEAFF. CDR3 bases: TGCGCCAGCAGCCAAACGGACGGCATGAACACTGAAGCTTTCTTT.

This rearrangement joins TRBV2 to TRBJ1-5, with 7 bases aligning to TRBD1. The CDR3 spans 16 residues. After removal of 1 base from V and 3 bases from J, the junction contained 6 bases not matched to a gene. Germline CDR1 reads SNHLY; CDR2 reads FYNNEI. CDR3 loop: CASSEGDSRINQPQHF. DNA for the CDR3: TGTGCCAGCAGTGAAGGGGACAGCCGTATCAATCAGCCCCAGCATTTT.

The rearrangement joins TRBV7-8 to TRBJ2-2, with D uncertain. Per the germline V gene, CDR1 is SGHVS and CDR2 is FQNEAQ. Trimming left V 5 bases short and J 12 bases short, with 19 bases between. This CDR3 has 14 residues. CDR3 DNA: TGTGCCAGCAGCCGAGGCTTCCCCCCCGGCAAGCTGTTTTTT. The encoded protein is CASSRGFPPGKLFF.

The rearrangement links TRBV27 to TRBJ2-1, with 14 nucleotides matching TRBD2. Germline V CDR1 and CDR2: MNHEY, SMNVEV (reference sequence). The CDR3 contains 19 residues. Unmatched junction bases numbered 17, after V lost 6 bases and J lost 7 bases. The CDR3 sequence: CASSYRGTSGSFFGNEQFF. The CDR3 nucleotides read TGTGCCAGCAGCTACCGAGGGACTAGCGGGAGTTTTTTTGGGAATGAGCAGTTCTTC.

The rearrangement joins TRBV3-1 (or the pseudogene TRBV3-2) to TRBJ2-1, with 10 bases fitting TRBD2. Germline assignment: CDR1 LGHDT and CDR2 YNNKEL (reference sequence). V lost 4 bases, J lost 2 bases, and 8 bases stayed unmatched. The CDR3 has 17 residues. The CDR3: CASSLSLAGAPYNEQFF. CDR3 coding DNA: TGTGCCAGCAGCCTTTCCCTAGCGGGAGCCCCCTACAATGAGCAGTTCTTC.

The rearrangement uses TRBV5-1 and TRBJ2-2; TRBD1 is a possible D gene (5 bases). The germline gives CDR1 SGHRS, CDR2 YFSETQ. V was pared by 4 bases and J by 0 bases, with 13 bases between. The CDR3 is made up of 16 amino acids. This chain's CDR3 is CASSESTRANTGELFF. DNA for the CDR3: TGCGCCAGCAGCGAATCAACCAGGGCGAACACCGGGGAGCTGTTTTTT.

The rearrangement joins TRBV24-1 to TRBJ2-3; unclear D gene. The CDR3 totals 15 residues. The germline V gene encodes CDR1 KGHDR and CDR2 SFDVKD. Deletions cut 4 bases from V and 6 bases from J, with 16 bases between. CDR3 sequence reads: CATSDSTVMGDTQYF. The DNA of the CDR3 is TGTGCCACCAGTGACTCCACCGTGATGGGTGATACGCAGTATTTT.

The J gene is TRBJ1-2, the V gene TRBV2, with unresolved D. In germline, CDR1 is SNHLY, CDR2 FYNNEI. Trimming removed 7 bases from V and 6 bases from J, with 12 bases in between. The length of the CDR3 is 12 residues. The CDR3 DNA is TGTGCCAGCACCGAGGGAGTGAATGGCTACACCTTC. As protein: CASTEGVNGYTF.

The chain joins TRBV11-2 to TRBJ2-7, with D unresolved. Germline V lookup: CDR1 SGHAT, CDR2 FQNNGV. V lost 6 bases, J lost 9 bases, and 18 bases lay in between. The CDR3 spans 13 residues. The CDR3 DNA reads TGTGCCAGCAGTCCAACTTCAGGTTGGTGGCAGTACTTC. Translating gives CASSPTSGWWQYF.

The chain joins TRBV5-6 to TRBJ1-5; 9 bases line up with TRBD1. V lost 0 bases to trimming and J lost 3 bases; unmatched junction nucleotides: 4. CDR3 length: 16 residues. Per germline, CDR1 SGHDT and CDR2 YYEEEE. CDR3 region: CASSLAGTGNNQPQHF. CDR3 nucleotides: TGTGCCAGCAGCTTGGCCGGGACAGGGAACAATCAGCCCCAGCATTTT. Drawing the rest from reference TRBV5-6 and TRBJ1-5, the complete variable domain is DAGVTQSPTHLIKTRGQQVTLRCSPKSGHDTVSWYQQALGQGPQFIFQYYEEEERQRGNFPDRFSGHQFPNYSSELNVNALLLGDSALYLCASSLAGTGNNQPQHFGDGTRLSIL.

The chain joins TRBV25-1 to TRBJ2-7; 7 positions match TRBD1. This CDR3 contains 13 residues. Germline CDR1 reads MGHDK; CDR2 reads SYGVNS. The J segment lost 3 bases and the V segment lost 7 bases, leaving 6 bases of the junction unmatched. CDR3 protein: CASTQTGFYEQYF. In DNA, the CDR3 is TGTGCCAGCACGCAGACAGGGTTCTACGAGCAGTACTTC.

The rearrangement uses TRBV5-6 and TRBJ2-2, with 8 positions matching TRBD1. CDR1 and CDR2 (germline): SGHDT, YYEEEE. Germline trimming cut 6 bases from V and 4 bases from J; bases unmatched to any gene: 8. The CDR3 is 15 residues long. CDR3 nucleotides: TGTGCCAGCACCCGACAGGGGCTGGGCACCGGGGAGCTGTTTTTT. It specifies CASTRQGLGTGELFF.

This clone occurred once. V is TRBV2 and J is TRBJ1-1, with D possibly matching TRBD1 (5 bases). Germline V gene sequence: CDR1 SNHLY, CDR2 FYNNEI. The CDR3 is 14 amino acids. The V end was cut by 2 bases, the J end by 10 bases, with 17 bases between. CDR3 protein: CASSELGQGLGAFF. In DNA, the CDR3 is TGTGCCAGCAGTGAACTTGGCCAGGGCCTGGGAGCTTTCTTT.

This chain links TRBV24-1 with TRBJ1-1; a possible D gene is TRBD1 (6 bases). The CDR3 runs to 11 residues. Deletions cut 5 bases from V and 7 bases from J, with 7 bases between. CDR1 KGHDR and CDR2 SFDVKD come from the germline V gene. CDR3 loop: CATSGTDEAFF. The CDR3, as DNA: TGTGCCACCAGTGGGACAGATGAAGCTTTCTTT.

V is TRBV19 and J is TRBJ2-6; 8 bases are shared with TRBD1. The CDR3 loop spans 14 amino acids. The ends lost 10 bases at V and 2 bases at J; junction bases unmatched: 4. Germline V gene data show CDR1 as LNHDA and CDR2 as SQIVND (reference sequence). CDR3 region: CATEDRAGANVLTF. The CDR3 bases are TGTGCCACAGAGGACAGGGCTGGGGCCAACGTCCTGACTTTC.

This clone was seen only once. This sequence joins TRBV6-2 or TRBV6-3 and TRBJ2-4; D unclear. The germline gives CDR1 MNHEY, CDR2 SVGEGT. The CDR3 has 11 residues. Trimming removed 6 bases at V and 5 bases at J, with 5 bases between. CDR3 nucleotide sequence: TGTGCCAGCAGCCAACAAAACATTCAGTACTTC. This codes for CASSQQNIQYF.

V gene TRBV7-6 combines with J gene TRBJ1-3; D gene unclear. This CDR3 has 17 residues. Between the trimmed V and J ends, which lost 5 bases and 4 bases, there was a span of 21 bases. Germline values: CDR1 SGHVS, CDR2 FNYEAQ. The CDR3 reads CASSRDTQRALGNTIYF. For the CDR3, the DNA is TGTGCCAGCAGCCGAGACACTCAGCGGGCATTAGGAAACACCATATATTTT.

V gene TRBV9 combines with J gene TRBJ1-5, with D unresolved. This CDR3 has 14 residues. CDR1 and CDR2 from the germline V gene are SGDLS and YYNGEE. Trimming pared 0 bases from V and 2 bases from J, leaving 6 bases between. The CDR3 region has the DNA TGTGCCAGCAGCGTAGGCACAGGCAATCAGCCCCAGCATTTT. Translation gives CASSVGTGNQPQHF.

The gene calls are TRBV7-2 and TRBJ1-1; 10 bases line up with TRBD1. Germline CDR1 and CDR2: SGHTA and FQGNSA. V shed 5 bases, J shed 4 bases, and the junction held 7 bases outside the gene matches. This CDR3 has 15 residues. Here the CDR3 reads CASSTGQGVGTEAFF. The CDR3, as DNA: TGTGCCAGCAGCACCGGACAGGGGGTTGGCACTGAAGCTTTCTTT.

The chain links TRBV19 to TRBJ1-6; a weak D match, TRBD1 (6 bases). The CDR3 length is 15 residues. Trimming left V 9 bases short and J 7 bases short, with 19 bases between. Germline assignment: CDR1 LNHDA and CDR2 SQIVND (reference sequence). The CDR3 nucleotides are TGTGCCAGCAGGACACTAAGGACAGAAAATTCACCCCTCCACTTT. This encodes CASRTLRTENSPLHF.

The chain carries TRBV29-1 and TRBJ1-5, with 9 bases that match TRBD1. The CDR3 is 14 amino acids. In germline, CDR1 is SQVTM, CDR2 ANQGSEA. With 6 bases clipped from V and 7 bases from J, the junction kept 10 bases outside the gene matches. The CDR3 spells CSVGTGSFSQPQHF. CDR3 nucleotides: TGCAGCGTGGGGACAGGGTCTTTCTCCCAGCCCCAGCATTTT. The variable domain in full, completed from reference TRBV29-1 and TRBJ1-5, reads SAVISQKPSRDICQRGTSLTIQCQVDSQVTMMFWYRQQPGQSLTLIATANQGSEATYESGFVIDKFPISRPNLTFSTLTVSNMSPEDSSIYLCSVGTGSFSQPQHFGDGTRLSIL.

The chain joins TRBV24-1 to TRBJ2-2; possibly TRBD2 for D (5 bases). The CDR3 is made up of 14 amino acids. V was trimmed by 4 bases and J by 8 bases, leaving 13 bases between them. Germline V CDR1 and CDR2: KGHDR, SFDVKD. CDR3: CATSEDTSTGELFF. The CDR3 nucleotides read TGTGCCACCAGTGAAGACACTAGTACGGGGGAGCTGTTTTTT.

The chain uses TRBV9 and TRBJ2-1, with D possibly TRBD2 on 6 matching bases. The CDR3 is made up of 16 amino acids. V shed 1 base and J shed 7 bases, with 18 bases lying between them. Germline V gene data show CDR1 as SGDLS and CDR2 as YYNGEE. Written as DNA, the CDR3 is TGTGCCAGCAGCGTATTAGGCGGGACCCCGGAAAATGAGCAGTTCTTC. Protein sequence: CASSVLGGTPENEQFF.

The genes are TRBV7-2 and TRBJ2-3, with TRBD2 matching 10 bases. CDR3 length: 15 residues. Germline loops: CDR1 SGHTA, CDR2 FQGNSA. Trimming took 1 base from V and 5 from J; bases not matched to a gene: 3. This CDR3 reads CASSLDPSGRDTQYF. The DNA for the CDR3 is TGTGCCAGCAGCTTAGATCCTAGCGGGAGAGATACGCAGTATTTT. Full variable domain (remainder filled in from reference TRBV7-2 and TRBJ2-3): GAGVSQSPSNKVTEKGKDVELRCDPISGHTALYWYRQSLGQGLEFLIYFQGNSAPDKSGLPSDRFSAERTGGSVSTLTIQRTQQEDSAVYLCASSLDPSGRDTQYFGPGTRLTVL.